The 4 T cell receptor beta chains below were found in one sample sequenced in a study of CD8+ T cells in alopecia areata. Extraction of RNA preceded its reverse transcription into cDNA, which served as the sequencing template. Repertoires were generated with immunoSEQ multiplex PCR, while TCRdb's copy carries only in-frame clones and drops some. The top ten hold about 1.7% of the sample, which has around 270,000 clones, 55% to 70% seen once. As for treatment: oral pan-JAK inhibitor, 5-10 mg twice daily. Sequencing used CD4+ T cells sorted from blood, obtained at week 24, from a patient treated with tofacitinib. The source of these receptors is a human donor with alopecia areata.

The chain joins TRBV29-1 to TRBJ1-5, with 7 bases matching TRBD1. Germline CDR1 reads SQVTM; CDR2 reads ANQGSEA. The CDR3 is 19 amino acids. With V trimmed by 4 bases and J by 0 bases, 18 bases remained unmatched. The CDR3 DNA is TGCAGCGTTGCTGGAAGGGGACAGAAATTAGCGAATAGCAATCAGCCCCAGCATTTT. Translating gives CSVAGRGQKLANSNQPQHF.

The chain couples TRBV27 to TRBJ2-3; D perhaps matches TRBD1 (5 bases). Deletions cut 6 bases from V and 7 bases from J, with 20 bases between. Germline V lookup: CDR1 MNHEY, CDR2 SMNVEV (reference sequence). The CDR3 is 15 residues long. The CDR3 here is CASSLTGARGHTQYF. CDR3 in DNA: TGTGCCAGCAGCCTAACAGGCGCCAGAGGTCATACGCAGTATTTT.

J is TRBJ2-1 and V is TRBV6-5; D not certain. Germline loops: CDR1 MNHEY, CDR2 SVGAGI. Deletions cut 6 bases from V and 4 bases from J, with 4 bases between. The CDR3 runs 11 residues. This CDR3 is CASSRYNEQFF. As DNA, the CDR3 is TGTGCCAGCAGCCGTTACAATGAGCAGTTCTTC.

This chain joins TRBV30 and TRBJ1-4; D perhaps matches TRBD1 (6 bases). The CDR3 loop spans 14 amino acids. Per the germline V gene, CDR1 is GTSNPN and CDR2 is SVGIG (reference sequence). V shed 1 base and J shed 4 bases, with 10 bases lying between them. The CDR3 coding sequence is TGTGCCTGGAGTGCGGGGGCGAATAATGAAAAACTGTTTTTT. As protein: CAWSAGANNEKLFF.